This entry is about one T cell receptor beta chain. This sample stems from a study of blood T cell repertoires in COVID-19. The overall study: From T cells, B-cell-depleted T cells, or PBMCs came the material, which was cDNA or gDNA.

The assay was immunoSEQ multiplex PCR, and TCRdb's table has in-frame clones only and misses some. The sample lists around 480,000 clones, around 89% occurring once. V dropped 3 bases and J dropped 6 bases, with 14 bases sitting between them. CDR1 is SGDLS and CDR2 is YYNGEE in the germline V gene. CDR3 length equals 14 residues. This TCR came from a woman in her forties or fifties with COVID-19, enrolled during active disease. The sequenced sample consisted of peripheral blood. The chain combines TRBV9 with TRBJ2-3; D remains unclear. CDR3 protein: CASSALGGWDTQYF. In DNA form, the CDR3 reads TGTGCCAGCAGCGCCCTCGGCGGCTGGGATACGCAGTATTTT.